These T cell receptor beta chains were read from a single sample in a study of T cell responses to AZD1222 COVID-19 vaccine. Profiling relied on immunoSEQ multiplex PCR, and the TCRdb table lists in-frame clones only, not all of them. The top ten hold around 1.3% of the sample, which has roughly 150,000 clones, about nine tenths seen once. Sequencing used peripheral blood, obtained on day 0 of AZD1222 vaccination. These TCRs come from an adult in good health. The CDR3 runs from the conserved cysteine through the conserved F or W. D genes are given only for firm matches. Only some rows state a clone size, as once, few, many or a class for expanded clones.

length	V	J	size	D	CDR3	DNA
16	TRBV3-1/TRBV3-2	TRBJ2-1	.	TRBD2	CASSQGTGPIAGEQFF	TGTGCCAGCAGCCAAGGTACAGGACCCATAGCGGGTGAGCAGTTCTTC
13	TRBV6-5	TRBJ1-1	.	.	CASSWQMNTEAFF	TGTGCCAGCAGTTGGCAGATGAACACTGAAGCTTTCTTT
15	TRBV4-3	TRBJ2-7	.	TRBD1	CASSLDRGGDYEQYF	TGCGCCAGCAGCCTAGACAGGGGTGGGGACTACGAGCAGTACTTC
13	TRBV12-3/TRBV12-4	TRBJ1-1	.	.	CASSWQGNAEAFF	TGTGCCAGCAGTTGGCAGGGTAACGCTGAAGCTTTCTTT
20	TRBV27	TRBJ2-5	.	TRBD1	CASSLKGGEQGAVMGETQYF	TGTGCCAGCAGTTTAAAAGGGGGCGAACAGGGGGCGGTCATGGGAGAGACCCAGTACTTC
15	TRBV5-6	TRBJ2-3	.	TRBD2	CASSSLKRGGDTQYF	TGTGCCAGCAGCTCACTAAAGCGGGGAGGGGATACGCAGTATTTT
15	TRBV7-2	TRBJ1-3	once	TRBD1	CASSVDRDSGNTIYF	TGTGCCAGCAGCGTTGACAGGGACTCTGGAAACACCATATATTTT
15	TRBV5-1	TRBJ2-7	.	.	CASSLSPTVNYEQYF	TGCGCCAGCAGCTTGTCCCCGACAGTGAACTACGAGCAGTACTTC
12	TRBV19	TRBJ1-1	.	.	CATSRTNTEAFF	TGTGCCACGAGTCGGACGAACACTGAAGCTTTCTTT
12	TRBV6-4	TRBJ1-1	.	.	CASSDGGGGAFF	TGTGCCAGCAGTGACGGGGGCGGTGGAGCTTTCTTT
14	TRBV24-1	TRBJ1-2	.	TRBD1	CATRELDGTGAFTF	TGTGCCACCAGGGAGTTGGACGGGACAGGCGCTTTTACCTTC
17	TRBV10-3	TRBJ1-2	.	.	CAISNQGGGYFGYGYTF	TGTGCCATCAGTAACCAAGGGGGGGGCTACTTCGGCTATGGCTACACCTTC
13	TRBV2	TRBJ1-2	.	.	CASRRPGANGYTF	TGTGCCAGCAGGAGGCCGGGGGCCAATGGCTACACCTTC
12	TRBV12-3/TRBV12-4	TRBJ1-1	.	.	CASSFFGREAFF	TGTGCCAGCAGTTTTTTTGGGCGGGAAGCTTTCTTT
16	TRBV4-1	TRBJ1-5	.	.	CASSQDGGYSNQPQHF	TGCGCCAGCAGCCAAGATGGGGGCTATAGCAATCAGCCCCAGCATTTT
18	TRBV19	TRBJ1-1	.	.	CASTTLLGGRGMNTEAFF	TGTGCCAGTACCACCCTACTTGGGGGGAGGGGAATGAACACTGAAGCTTTCTTT
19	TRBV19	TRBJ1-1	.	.	CASSPDTRGRGRMNTEAFF	TGTGCCAGTAGTCCAGATACCCGGGGCAGGGGAAGGATGAACACTGAAGCTTTCTTT
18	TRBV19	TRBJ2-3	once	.	CASSIVRQPFTTQYTQYF	TGTGCCAGTAGTATAGTTCGACAGCCTTTCACCACACAATATACGCAGTATTTT
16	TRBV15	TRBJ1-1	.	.	CATSRGGGLGNTEAFF	TGTGCCACCAGCAGAGGGGGGGGTCTTGGAAACACTGAAGCTTTCTTT
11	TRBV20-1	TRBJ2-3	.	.	CSARERGTQYF	TGCAGTGCTAGAGAGCGAGGGACGCAGTATTTT
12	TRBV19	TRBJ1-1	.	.	CASSIRVTEAFF	TGTGCCAGTAGTATCAGGGTTACTGAAGCTTTCTTT
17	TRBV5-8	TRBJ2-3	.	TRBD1	CASSPLGTGGGTDTQYF	TGTGCCAGCAGCCCGTTGGGGACAGGGGGGGGCACAGATACGCAGTATTTT
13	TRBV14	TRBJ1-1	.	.	CASSQQPNTEAFF	TGTGCCAGCAGCCAGCAACCGAACACTGAAGCTTTCTTT
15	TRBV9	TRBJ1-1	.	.	CASSVGGPGGTEAFF	TGTGCCAGCAGCGTAGGGGGACCTGGGGGCACTGAAGCTTTCTTT
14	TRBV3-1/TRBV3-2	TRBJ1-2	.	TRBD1	CASSRTGVTYGYTF	TGTGCCAGCAGCCGTACAGGGGTCACCTATGGCTACACCTTC
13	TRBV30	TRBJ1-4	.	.	CASSGQSNEKLFF	TGTGCCTCCTCCGGACAGTCTAATGAAAAACTGTTTTTT
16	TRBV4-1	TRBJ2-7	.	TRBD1	CASSQAGTGISYEQYF	TGCGCCAGCAGCCAAGCCGGGACAGGGATCTCCTACGAGCAGTACTTC
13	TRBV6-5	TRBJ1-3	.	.	CASSYSRGNTIYF	TGTGCCAGCAGTTACTCGCGAGGAAACACCATATATTTT
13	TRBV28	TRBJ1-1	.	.	CASSPPALEEAFF	TGTGCCAGCAGTCCCCCGGCCCTCGAGGAGGCTTTCTTT
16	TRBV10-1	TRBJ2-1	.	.	CASSESLFSSYNEQFF	TGCGCCAGCAGTGAGTCTCTGTTTAGCTCCTACAATGAGCAGTTCTTC
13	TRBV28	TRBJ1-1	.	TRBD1	CASRTGMNTEAFF	TGTGCCAGCAGGACAGGGATGAACACTGAAGCTTTCTTT
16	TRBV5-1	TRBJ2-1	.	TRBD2	CASSLSLAGAYNEQFF	TGCGCCAGCAGCTTGTCACTAGCGGGGGCCTACAATGAGCAGTTCTTC
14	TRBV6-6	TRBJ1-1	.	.	CASRGMGGKTEAFF	TGTGCCAGCAGGGGAATGGGAGGGAAAACTGAAGCTTTCTTT
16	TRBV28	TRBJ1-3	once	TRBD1	CASSSTGAGSGNTIYF	TGTGCCAGCAGTTCCACAGGGGCCGGCTCTGGAAACACCATATATTTT
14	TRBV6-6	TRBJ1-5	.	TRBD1	CASNPGQSGQPQHF	TGTGCCAGCAACCCGGGACAGTCGGGTCAGCCCCAGCATTTT
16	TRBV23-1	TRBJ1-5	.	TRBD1	CASSHPDRGKGQPQHF	TGCGCCAGCAGTCACCCGGACAGGGGGAAGGGTCAGCCCCAGCATTTT
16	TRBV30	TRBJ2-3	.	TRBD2	CAWSVLLAGGTDTQYF	TGTGCCTGGAGTGTCCTCCTAGCGGGAGGCACAGATACGCAGTATTTT
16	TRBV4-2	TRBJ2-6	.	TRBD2	CASSQTGGSGANVLTF	TGTGCCAGCAGCCAGACGGGGGGCTCTGGGGCCAACGTCCTGACTTTC
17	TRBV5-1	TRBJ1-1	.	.	CASSPYTSGYMNTEAFF	TGCGCCAGCAGCCCTTACACATCGGGTTATATGAACACTGAAGCTTTCTTT
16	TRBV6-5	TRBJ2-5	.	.	CASSFFIQGGGETQYF	TGTGCCAGCAGTTTTTTTATCCAGGGAGGAGGAGAGACCCAGTACTTC
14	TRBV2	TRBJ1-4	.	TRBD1	CASSGAGGGEKLFF	TGTGCCAGCAGTGGGGCAGGGGGCGGTGAAAAACTGTTTTTT
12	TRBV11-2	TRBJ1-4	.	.	CASSRAREKLFF	TGTGCCAGCAGCCGGGCCCGAGAAAAACTGTTTTTT
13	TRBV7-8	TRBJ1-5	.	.	CASSLVANQPQHF	TGTGCCAGCAGCTTAGTCGCCAATCAGCCCCAGCATTTT
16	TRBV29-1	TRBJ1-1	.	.	CSVHSGEGRESGEAFF	TGCAGCGTCCATTCGGGGGAAGGGAGGGAGTCGGGTGAAGCTTTCTTT
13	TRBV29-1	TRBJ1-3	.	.	CSASGVSGNTIYF	TGCAGCGCCTCAGGGGTCTCTGGAAACACCATATATTTT
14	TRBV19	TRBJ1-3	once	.	CASSSAVTGNTIYF	TGTGCCAGTAGTAGTGCTGTCACTGGAAACACCATATATTTT
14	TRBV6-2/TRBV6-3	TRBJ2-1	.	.	CASSYSGSLDEQFF	TGTGCCAGCAGTTACTCGGGATCCCTGGATGAGCAGTTCTTC